Described below is a single T cell receptor (beta chain) sequence and its context. Its specificity is not known. The CDR3 is made up of 14 amino acids. Per the germline V gene, CDR1 is SGHTA and CDR2 is FQGNSA. Cells that were CD45RO-CCR7+CD27+CD95- constituted naive CD8+ T cells. Each TRB cDNA library was prepared by 5' RACE (with UMI labels). TCRdb re-called the 5' RACE reads and shows each CDR3 protein once, DNA omitted. This table holds 130,000 or so distinct CDR3 sequences. The source of the sample is a study of CXCR3-negative and CXCR3-positive naive CD8 T cells. Study results and caveats: Similar TRBV-TRBJ usage characterized naive CXCR3-negative and CXCR3-positive cells; memory cells differed. Compared with CXCR3-negative naive cells, CXCR3-positive naive cells showed more hydrophobic TRB CDR3s.

The source is a human donor in good health. Some clones in this sample may be carry-over from other donors' samples. This rearrangement joins TRBV7-2 to TRBJ1-1. The sample comprised naive CXCR3+ CD8+ T cells from blood. As to subset: CD45RO-CCR7+CD27+CD95- naive CD8+ T cells expressing CXCR3 (TNR3+). The CDR3 protein is CASSSGGGNTEAFF.